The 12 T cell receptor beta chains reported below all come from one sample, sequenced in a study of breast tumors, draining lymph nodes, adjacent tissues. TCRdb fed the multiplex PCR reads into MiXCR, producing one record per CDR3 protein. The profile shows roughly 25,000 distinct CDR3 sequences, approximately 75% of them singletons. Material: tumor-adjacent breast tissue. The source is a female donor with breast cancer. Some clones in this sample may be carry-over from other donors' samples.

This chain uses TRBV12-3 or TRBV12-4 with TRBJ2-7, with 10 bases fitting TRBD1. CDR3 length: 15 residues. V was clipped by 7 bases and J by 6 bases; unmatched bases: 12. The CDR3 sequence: CASNSARDRGSEQYF. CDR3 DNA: TGTGCCAGCAACTCAGCCCGGGACAGGGGAAGCGAGCAGTACTTC.

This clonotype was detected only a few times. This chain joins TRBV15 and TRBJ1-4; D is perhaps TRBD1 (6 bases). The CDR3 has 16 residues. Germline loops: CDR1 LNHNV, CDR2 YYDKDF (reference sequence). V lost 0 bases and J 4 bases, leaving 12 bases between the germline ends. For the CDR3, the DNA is TGTGCCACCAGCAGAGAAGTAGGCAGGGGTAATGAAAAACTGTTTTTT. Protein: CATSREVGRGNEKLFF.

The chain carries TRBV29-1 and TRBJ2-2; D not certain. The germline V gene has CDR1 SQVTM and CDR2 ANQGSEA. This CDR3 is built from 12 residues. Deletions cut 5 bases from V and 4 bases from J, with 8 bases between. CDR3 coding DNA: TGCAGCGTTCTTCCGGGCACCGGGGAGCTGTTTTTT. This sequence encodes CSVLPGTGELFF.

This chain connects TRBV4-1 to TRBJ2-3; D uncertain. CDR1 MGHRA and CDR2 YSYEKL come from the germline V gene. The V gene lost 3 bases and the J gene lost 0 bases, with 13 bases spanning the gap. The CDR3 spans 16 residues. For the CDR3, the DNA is TGCGCCAGCAGCCAGCCCCTCATGAAAAGCACAGATACGCAGTATTTT. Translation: CASSQPLMKSTDTQYF.

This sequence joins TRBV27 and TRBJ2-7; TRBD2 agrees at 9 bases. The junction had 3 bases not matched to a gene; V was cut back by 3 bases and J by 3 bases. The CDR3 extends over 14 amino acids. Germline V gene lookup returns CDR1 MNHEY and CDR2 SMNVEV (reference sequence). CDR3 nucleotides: TGTGCCAGCAGTTTGCTAGCGGGGATCTACGAGCAGTACTTC. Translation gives CASSLLAGIYEQYF.

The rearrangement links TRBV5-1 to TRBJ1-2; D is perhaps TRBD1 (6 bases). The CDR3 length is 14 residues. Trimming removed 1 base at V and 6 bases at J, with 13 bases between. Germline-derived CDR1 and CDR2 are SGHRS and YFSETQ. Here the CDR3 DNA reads TGCGCCAGCAGCTTGATCCAGGGGATGGATGGCTACACCTTC. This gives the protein CASSLIQGMDGYTF.

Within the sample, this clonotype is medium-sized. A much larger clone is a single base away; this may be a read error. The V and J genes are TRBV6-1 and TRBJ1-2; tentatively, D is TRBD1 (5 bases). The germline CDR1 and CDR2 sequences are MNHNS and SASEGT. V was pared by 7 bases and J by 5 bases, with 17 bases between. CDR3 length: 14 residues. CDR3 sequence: CASTATGVVYGYTF. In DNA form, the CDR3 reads TGTGCCAGCACAGCCACGGGGGTTGTTTATGGCTACACCTTC.

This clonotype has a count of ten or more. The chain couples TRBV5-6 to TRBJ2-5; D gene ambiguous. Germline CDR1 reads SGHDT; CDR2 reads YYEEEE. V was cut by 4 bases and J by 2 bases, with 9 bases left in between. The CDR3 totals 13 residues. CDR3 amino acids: CASSAWSQETQYF. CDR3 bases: TGTGCCAGCAGCGCCTGGTCTCAAGAGACCCAGTACTTC.

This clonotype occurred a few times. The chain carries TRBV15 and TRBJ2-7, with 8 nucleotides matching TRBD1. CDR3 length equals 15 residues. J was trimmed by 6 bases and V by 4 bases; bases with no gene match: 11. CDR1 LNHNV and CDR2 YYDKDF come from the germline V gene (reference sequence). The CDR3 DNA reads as TGTGCCACCAGCAACGGACAGGGAGGTCTGGGCGAGCAGTACTTC. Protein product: CATSNGQGGLGEQYF.

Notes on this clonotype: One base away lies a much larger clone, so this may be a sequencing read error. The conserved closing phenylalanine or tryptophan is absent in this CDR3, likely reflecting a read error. The CDR3 reads CASSIRSGGQETQYS. Here the CDR3 DNA reads TGTGCCAGTAGTATACGTAGTGGGGGCCAAGAGACCCAGTACTCC. This chain uses TRBV19 with TRBJ2-5, with D perhaps being TRBD1 or TRBD2 (5 bases each). V was cut by 2 bases and J by 1 base, with 11 bases left in between. Germline CDR1 reads LNHDA; CDR2 reads SQIVND (reference sequence). The CDR3 runs to 15 residues.

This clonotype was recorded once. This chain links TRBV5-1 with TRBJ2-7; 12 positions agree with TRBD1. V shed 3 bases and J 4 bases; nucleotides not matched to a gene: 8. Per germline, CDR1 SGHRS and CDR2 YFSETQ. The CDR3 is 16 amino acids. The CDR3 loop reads CASSSGGQGAGYEQYF. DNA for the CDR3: TGCGCCAGCAGCTCGGGGGGACAGGGGGCAGGGTACGAGCAGTACTTC.

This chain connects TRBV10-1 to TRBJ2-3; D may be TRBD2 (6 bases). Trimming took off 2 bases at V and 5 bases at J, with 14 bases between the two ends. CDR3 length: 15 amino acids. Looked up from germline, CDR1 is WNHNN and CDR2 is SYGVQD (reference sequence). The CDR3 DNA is TGCGCCAGCAGTGAGGCCCCGGGGACTGAAGATACGCAGTATTTT. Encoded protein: CASSEAPGTEDTQYF.